This T cell receptor (beta chain) was documented in a study of OX40 agonist ivuxolimab in advanced cancers. The overall study: The study enrolled dose-escalation patients with hepatocellular carcinoma, melanoma, renal cell or head and neck cancer.

Libraries were prepared by immunoSEQ multiplex PCR; TCRdb keeps only in-frame clonotypes and omits some of them. Here the sample spans approximately 70,000 clones, around 88% being singletons. Study results and limitations: Antigens targeted by the expanded peripheral T cells were not determined.

In germline, CDR1 is KGHSH, CDR2 LQKENI. The V end lost 6 bases, the J end lost 0 bases, and 12 bases lay between the germline ends. The CDR3 loop spans 15 amino acids. As to this clone: Its antigen is as yet unknown.

Sequences were derived from CD4+ or CD8+ T cells sorted from blood, sampled in a trial of the OX40 agonist ivuxolimab. The rearrangement uses TRBV18 and TRBJ1-3, with a weak D call TRBD1 (6 bases). The origin of this receptor is an adult with an advanced solid tumor such as melanoma, head and neck, liver or kidney cancer. CDR3 in DNA: TGTGCCAGCTCGCCGACAGGTCGCTCTGGAAACACCATATATTTT. Translated, it gives CASSPTGRSGNTIYF.